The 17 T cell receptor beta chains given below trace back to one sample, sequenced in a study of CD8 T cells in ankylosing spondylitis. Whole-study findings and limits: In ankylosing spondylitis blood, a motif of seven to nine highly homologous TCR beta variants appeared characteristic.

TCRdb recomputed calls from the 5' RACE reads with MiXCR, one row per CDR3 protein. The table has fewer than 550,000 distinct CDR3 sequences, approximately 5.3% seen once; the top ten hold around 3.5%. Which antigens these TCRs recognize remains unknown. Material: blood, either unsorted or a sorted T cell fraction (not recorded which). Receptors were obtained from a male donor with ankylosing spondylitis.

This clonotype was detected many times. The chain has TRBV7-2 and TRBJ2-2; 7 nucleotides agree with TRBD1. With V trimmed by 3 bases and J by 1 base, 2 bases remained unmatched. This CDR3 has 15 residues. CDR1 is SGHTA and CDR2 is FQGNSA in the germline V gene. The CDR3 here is CASSLDRRNTGELFF. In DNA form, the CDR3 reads TGTGCCAGCAGCTTGGACAGGAGGAACACCGGGGAGCTGTTTTTT.

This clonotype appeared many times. CDR3 coding DNA: TGTGCCAGCCAGGGAAACGAGCAGTACTTC. Protein sequence: CASQGNEQYF. The chain employs TRBV7-9 and TRBJ2-7; maybe TRBD1 (5 bases). Trimming removed 8 bases at V and 5 bases at J, with 7 bases between. CDR3 length: 10 residues. The germline V gene encodes CDR1 SEHNR and CDR2 FQNEAQ (reference sequence).

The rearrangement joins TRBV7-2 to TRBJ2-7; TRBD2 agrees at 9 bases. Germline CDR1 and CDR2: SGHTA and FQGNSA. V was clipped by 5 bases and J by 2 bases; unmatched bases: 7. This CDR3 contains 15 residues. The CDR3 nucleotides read TGTGCCAGCAGCCCCCAGCGGGGGGCCACCTACGAGCAGTACTTC. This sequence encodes CASSPQRGATYEQYF.

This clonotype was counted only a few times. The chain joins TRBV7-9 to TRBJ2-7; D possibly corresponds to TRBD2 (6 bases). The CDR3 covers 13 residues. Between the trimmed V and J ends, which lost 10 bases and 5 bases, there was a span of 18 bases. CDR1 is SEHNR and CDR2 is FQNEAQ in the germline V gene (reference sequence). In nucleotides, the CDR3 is TGTGCCATAGGAGGGGTAGTTGTCCACGAGCAGTACTTC. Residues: CAIGGVVVHEQYF.

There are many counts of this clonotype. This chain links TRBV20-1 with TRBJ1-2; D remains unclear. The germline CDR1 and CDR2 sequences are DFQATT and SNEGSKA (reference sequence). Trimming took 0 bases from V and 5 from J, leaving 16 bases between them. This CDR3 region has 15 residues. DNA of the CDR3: TGCAGTGCTAGAGACCCACTGGATCCGAGATATGGCTACACCTTC. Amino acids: CSARDPLDPRYGYTF.

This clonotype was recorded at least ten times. In nucleotides, the CDR3 is TGTGCCAGCAGTGATGGCGGGGGGGCCGCCGGGGAGCTGTTTTTT. It codes for CASSDGGGAAGELFF. The J gene is TRBJ2-2, the V gene TRBV6-1; 9 nucleotides agree with TRBD2. Germline values: CDR1 MNHNS, CDR2 SASEGT. This CDR3 contains 15 residues. The junction had 5 bases not matched to a gene; V was cut back by 3 bases and J by 6 bases.

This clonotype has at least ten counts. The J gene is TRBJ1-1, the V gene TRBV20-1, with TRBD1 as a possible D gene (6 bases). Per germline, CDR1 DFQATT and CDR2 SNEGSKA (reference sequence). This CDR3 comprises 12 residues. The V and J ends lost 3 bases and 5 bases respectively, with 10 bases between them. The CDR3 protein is CSASWGRTEAFF. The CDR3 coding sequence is TGCAGTGCTAGCTGGGGGCGGACTGAAGCTTTCTTT.

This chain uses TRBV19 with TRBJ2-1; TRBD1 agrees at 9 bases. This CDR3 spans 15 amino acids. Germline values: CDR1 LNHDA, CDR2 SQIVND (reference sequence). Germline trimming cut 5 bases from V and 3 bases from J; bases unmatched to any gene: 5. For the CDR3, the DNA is TGTGCCAGTAGTCACCGGGACAGGGACTACAATGAGCAGTTCTTC. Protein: CASSHRDRDYNEQFF.

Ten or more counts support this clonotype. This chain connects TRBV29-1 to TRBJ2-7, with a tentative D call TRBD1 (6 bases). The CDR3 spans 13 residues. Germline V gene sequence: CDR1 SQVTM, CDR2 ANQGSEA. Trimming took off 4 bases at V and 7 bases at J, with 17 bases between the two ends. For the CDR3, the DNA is TGCAGCGTTGGTTACAGGGCGATCGGGGAGCAGTACTTC. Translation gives CSVGYRAIGEQYF.

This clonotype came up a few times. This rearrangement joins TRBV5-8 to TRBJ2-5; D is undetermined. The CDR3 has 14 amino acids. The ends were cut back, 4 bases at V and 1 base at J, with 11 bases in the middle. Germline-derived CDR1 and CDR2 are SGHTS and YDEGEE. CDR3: CASSPGLIQETQYF. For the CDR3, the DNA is TGTGCCAGCAGCCCCGGGCTTATCCAAGAGACCCAGTACTTC.

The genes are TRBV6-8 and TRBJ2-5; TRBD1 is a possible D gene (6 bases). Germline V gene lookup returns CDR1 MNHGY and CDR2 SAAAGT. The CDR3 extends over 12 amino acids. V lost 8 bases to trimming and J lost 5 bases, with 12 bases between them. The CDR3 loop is CASFSQGETQYF. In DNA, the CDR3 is TGTGCCAGCTTCAGCCAGGGGGAGACCCAGTACTTC.

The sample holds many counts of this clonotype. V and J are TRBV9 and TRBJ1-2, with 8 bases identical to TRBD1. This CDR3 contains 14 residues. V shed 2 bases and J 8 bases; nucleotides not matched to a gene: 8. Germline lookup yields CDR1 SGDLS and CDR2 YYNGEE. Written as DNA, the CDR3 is TGTGCCAGCAGCGTTTCCAGGGGGCTAAGGGGCTACACCTTC. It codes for CASSVSRGLRGYTF.

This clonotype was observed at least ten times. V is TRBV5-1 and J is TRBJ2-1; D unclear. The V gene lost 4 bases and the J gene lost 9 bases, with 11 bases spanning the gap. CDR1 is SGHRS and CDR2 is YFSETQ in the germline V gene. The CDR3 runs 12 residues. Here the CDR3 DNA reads TGCGCCAGCAGCGCATTAGCTGGTGAGCAGTTCTTC. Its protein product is CASSALAGEQFF.

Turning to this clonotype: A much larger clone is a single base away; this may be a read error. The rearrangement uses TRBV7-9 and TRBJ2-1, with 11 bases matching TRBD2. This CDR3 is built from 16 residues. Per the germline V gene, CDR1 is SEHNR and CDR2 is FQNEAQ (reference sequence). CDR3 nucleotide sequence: TGTGCCGGCAGCCCTCCTAGCGGGAGGTCCTACAATGAGCAGTTCTTC. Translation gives CAGSPPSGRSYNEQFF.

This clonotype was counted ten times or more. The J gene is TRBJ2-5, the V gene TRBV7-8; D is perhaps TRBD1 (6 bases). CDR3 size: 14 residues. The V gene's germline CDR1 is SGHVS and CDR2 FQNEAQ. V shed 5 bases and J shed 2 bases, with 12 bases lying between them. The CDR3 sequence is CASSAGTHQETQYF. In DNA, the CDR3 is TGTGCCAGCAGCGCCGGGACACATCAAGAGACCCAGTACTTC. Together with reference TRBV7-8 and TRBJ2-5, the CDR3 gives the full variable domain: GAGVSQSPRYKVAKRGQDVALRCDPISGHVSLFWYQQALGQGPEFLTYFQNEAQLDKSGLPSDRFFAERPEGSVSTLKIQRTQQEDSAVYLCASSAGTHQETQYFGPGTRLLVL.

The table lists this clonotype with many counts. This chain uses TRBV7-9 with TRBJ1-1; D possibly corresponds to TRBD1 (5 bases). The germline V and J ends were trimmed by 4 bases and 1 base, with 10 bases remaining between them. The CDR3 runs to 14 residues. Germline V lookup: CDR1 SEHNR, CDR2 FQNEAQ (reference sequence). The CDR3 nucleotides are TGTGCCAGCAGCTCTCTTGGACAGAACACTGAAGCTTTCTTT. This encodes CASSSLGQNTEAFF.

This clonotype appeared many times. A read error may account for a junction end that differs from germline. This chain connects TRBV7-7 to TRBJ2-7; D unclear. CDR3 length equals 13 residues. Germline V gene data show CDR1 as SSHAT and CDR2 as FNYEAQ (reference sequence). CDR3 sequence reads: CASSLHTGYEQYF. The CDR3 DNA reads TGTGCTAGCAGCCTACACACGGGTTACGAGCAGTACTTC. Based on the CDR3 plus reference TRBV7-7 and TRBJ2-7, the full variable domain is GAGVSQSPRYKVTKRGQDVTLRCDPISSHATLYWYQQALGQGPEFLTYFNYEAQPDKSGLPSDRFSAERPEGSISTLTIQRTEQRDSAMYRCASSLHTGYEQYFGPGTRLTVT.